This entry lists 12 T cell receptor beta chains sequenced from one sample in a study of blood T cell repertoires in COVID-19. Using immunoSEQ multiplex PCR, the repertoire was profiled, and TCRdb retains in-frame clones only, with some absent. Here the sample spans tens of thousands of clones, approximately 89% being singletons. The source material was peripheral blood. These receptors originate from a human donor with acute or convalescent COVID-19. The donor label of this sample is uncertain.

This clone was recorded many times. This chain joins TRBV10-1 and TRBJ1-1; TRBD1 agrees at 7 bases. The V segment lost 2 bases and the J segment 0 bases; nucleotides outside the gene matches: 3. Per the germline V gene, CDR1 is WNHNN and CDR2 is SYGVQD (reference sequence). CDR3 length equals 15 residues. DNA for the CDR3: TGCGCCAGCAGTGAGACGACAGGGATGAACACTGAAGCTTTCTTT. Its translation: CASSETTGMNTEAFF.

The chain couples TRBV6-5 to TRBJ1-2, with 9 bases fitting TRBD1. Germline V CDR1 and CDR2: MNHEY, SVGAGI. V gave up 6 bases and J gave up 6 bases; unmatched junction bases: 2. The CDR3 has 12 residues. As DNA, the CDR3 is TGTGCCAGCAGAAGGACAGGGGATGGCTACACCTTC. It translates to CASRRTGDGYTF.

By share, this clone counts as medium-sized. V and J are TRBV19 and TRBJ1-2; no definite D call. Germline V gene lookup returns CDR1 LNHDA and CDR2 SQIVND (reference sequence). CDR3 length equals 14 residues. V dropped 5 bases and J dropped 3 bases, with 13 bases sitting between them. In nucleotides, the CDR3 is TGTGCCAGTAGTTTTAAGACGGGTCACTATGGCTACACCTTC. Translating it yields CASSFKTGHYGYTF.

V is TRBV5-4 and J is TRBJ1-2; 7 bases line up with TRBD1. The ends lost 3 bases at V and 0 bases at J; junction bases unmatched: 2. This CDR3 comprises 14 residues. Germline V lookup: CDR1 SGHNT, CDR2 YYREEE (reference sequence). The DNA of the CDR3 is TGTGCCAGCAGCTCCGACAGGGCTAACTATGGCTACACCTTC. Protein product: CASSSDRANYGYTF.

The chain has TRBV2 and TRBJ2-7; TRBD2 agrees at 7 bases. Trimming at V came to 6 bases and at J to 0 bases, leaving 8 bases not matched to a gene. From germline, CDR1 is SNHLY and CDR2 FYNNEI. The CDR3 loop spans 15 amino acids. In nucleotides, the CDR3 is TGTGCCAGCAGGAAGAGCGGGATGAGCTCCTACGAGCAGTACTTC. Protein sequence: CASRKSGMSSYEQYF. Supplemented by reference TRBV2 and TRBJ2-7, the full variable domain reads EPEVTQTPSHQVTQMGQEVILRCVPISNHLYFYWYRQILGQKVEFLVSFYNNEISEKSEIFDDQFSVERPDGSNFTLKIRSTKLEDSAMYFCASRKSGMSSYEQYFGPGTRLTVT.

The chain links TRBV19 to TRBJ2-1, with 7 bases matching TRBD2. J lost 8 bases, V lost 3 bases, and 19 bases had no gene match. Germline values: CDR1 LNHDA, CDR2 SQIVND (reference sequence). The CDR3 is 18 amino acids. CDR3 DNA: TGTGCCAGTAGTATGTCTTTGGGAGGGAGGGCCTTAATCCATGAGCAGTTCTTC. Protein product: CASSMSLGGRALIHEQFF.

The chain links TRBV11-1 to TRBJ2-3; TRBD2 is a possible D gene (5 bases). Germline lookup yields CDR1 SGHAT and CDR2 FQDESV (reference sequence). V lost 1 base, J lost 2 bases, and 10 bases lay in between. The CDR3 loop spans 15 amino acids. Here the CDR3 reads CASSLVVGDTDTQYF. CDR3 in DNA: TGTGCCAGCAGCTTAGTGGTGGGAGACACAGATACGCAGTATTTT.

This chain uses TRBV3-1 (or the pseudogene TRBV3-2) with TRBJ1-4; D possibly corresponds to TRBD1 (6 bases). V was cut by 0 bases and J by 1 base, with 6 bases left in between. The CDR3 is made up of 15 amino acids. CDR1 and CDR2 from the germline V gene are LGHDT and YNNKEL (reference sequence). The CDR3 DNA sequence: TGTGCCAGCAGCCAAGAGGGACAAACTAATGAAAAACTGTTTTTT. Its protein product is CASSQEGQTNEKLFF.

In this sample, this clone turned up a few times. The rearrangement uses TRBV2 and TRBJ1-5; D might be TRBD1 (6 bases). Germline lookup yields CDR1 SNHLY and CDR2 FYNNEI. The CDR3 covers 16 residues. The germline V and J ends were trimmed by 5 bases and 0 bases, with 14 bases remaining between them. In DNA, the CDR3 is TGTGCCAGCAGTCAGGAGGGGGGGTATAGCAATCAGCCCCAGCATTTT. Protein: CASSQEGGYSNQPQHF. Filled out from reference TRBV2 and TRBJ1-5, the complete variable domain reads EPEVTQTPSHQVTQMGQEVILRCVPISNHLYFYWYRQILGQKVEFLVSFYNNEISEKSEIFDDQFSVERPDGSNFTLKIRSTKLEDSAMYFCASSQEGGYSNQPQHFGDGTRLSIL.

This CDR3 reads CASSLPDRGRGDTQYF. The CDR3 coding sequence is TGTGCCAGCAGCTTACCGGACAGGGGGCGAGGGGATACGCAGTATTTT. V and J are TRBV7-9 and TRBJ2-3; 11 nucleotides match TRBD1. The CDR3 is 16 amino acids. Losses at the gene ends were 2 bases for V and 6 bases for J; bases not matched to a gene: 7. Germline V gives CDR1 SEHNR, CDR2 FQNEAQ (reference sequence).

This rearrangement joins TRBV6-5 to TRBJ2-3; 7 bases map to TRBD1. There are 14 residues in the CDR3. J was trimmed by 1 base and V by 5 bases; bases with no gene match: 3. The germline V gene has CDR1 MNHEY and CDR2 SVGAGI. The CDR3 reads CASSRDRGTDTQYF. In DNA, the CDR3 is TGTGCCAGCAGTCGGGACAGAGGCACAGATACGCAGTATTTT.

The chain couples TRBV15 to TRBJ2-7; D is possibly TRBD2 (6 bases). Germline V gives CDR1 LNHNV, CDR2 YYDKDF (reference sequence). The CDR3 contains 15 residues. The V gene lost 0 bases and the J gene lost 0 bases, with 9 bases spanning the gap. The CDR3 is CATSRDRGSSYEQYF. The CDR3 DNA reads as TGTGCCACCAGCAGAGATCGGGGGAGCTCCTACGAGCAGTACTTC.